The 27 T cell receptor beta chains listed next were all sequenced from one sample in a study of blood T cell repertoires in COVID-19. The data were produced by immunoSEQ multiplex PCR, yet TCRdb's version contains in-frame clones alone and is incomplete. Of about 370,000 clones in the sample, 80% to 90% were seen once. Sample: peripheral blood. These receptors all come from a woman younger than 45 with COVID-19, enrolled during active disease.

This rearrangement joins TRBV18 to TRBJ1-3, with TRBD1 as a possible D gene (6 bases). Deletions cut 2 bases from V and 9 bases from J, with 11 bases between. Germline assignment: CDR1 KGHSH and CDR2 LQKENI. The CDR3 spans 13 residues. The CDR3 reads CASSPNRESTIYF. The DNA for the CDR3 is TGTGCCAGCTCACCAAACAGGGAGAGCACCATATATTTT.

J is TRBJ1-2 and V is TRBV27; possibly TRBD1 for D (6 bases). This CDR3 has 15 residues. Germline assignment: CDR1 MNHEY and CDR2 SMNVEV (reference sequence). Trimming stripped 2 bases from V and 5 bases from J, with 15 bases between. The CDR3 loop reads CASSLMGGRGYGYTF. The CDR3 nucleotides are TGTGCCAGCAGTTTAATGGGGGGGCGCGGGTATGGCTACACCTTC.

The rearrangement uses TRBV10-3 and TRBJ2-1, with 7 bases identical to TRBD2. Germline V gene lookup returns CDR1 ENHRY and CDR2 SYGVKD. J gave up 8 bases and V 5 bases, and 24 bases lay outside the gene matches. The CDR3 length is 19 residues. The chain's CDR3 is CAISPRYGGSNVARDEQFF. In DNA, the CDR3 is TGTGCCATCAGTCCACGGTATGGCGGGAGTAACGTTGCGAGGGATGAGCAGTTCTTC.

As to this clone: Relative to the germline gene, one junction end is altered; a read error may explain this. This chain links TRBV7-7 with TRBJ2-5, with TRBD2 as a possible D gene (5 bases). CDR3 length: 14 amino acids. The germline gives CDR1 SSHAT, CDR2 FNYEAQ (reference sequence). The DNA of the CDR3 is TGTGCTAGCAGCTTAGCGTTTTATCGAGAGACCCAGTACTTC. Protein: CASSLAFYRETQYF. The whole variable domain, remainder taken from reference TRBV7-7 and TRBJ2-5, is GAGVSQSPRYKVTKRGQDVTLRCDPISSHATLYWYQQALGQGPEFLTYFNYEAQPDKSGLPSDRFSAERPEGSISTLTIQRTEQRDSAMYRCASSLAFYRETQYFGPGTRLLVL.

The chain links TRBV13 to TRBJ2-3; D is unresolved. The V and J ends lost 4 bases and 5 bases respectively, with 13 bases between them. From germline, CDR1 is PRHDT and CDR2 FYEKMQ (reference sequence). The CDR3 extends over 14 amino acids. CDR3: CASSSRPSGDTQYF. The CDR3 DNA is TGTGCCAGCAGCTCCAGGCCTTCAGGAGATACGCAGTATTTT.

The J gene is TRBJ1-1, the V gene TRBV28; D gene unclear. With 5 bases removed from V and 4 bases from J, the gap between germline ends came to 14 bases. Germline V lookup: CDR1 MDHEN, CDR2 SYDVKM. This CDR3 has 14 residues. The CDR3 loop is CASSPISGPTEAFF. CDR3 in DNA: TGTGCCAGCAGTCCCATTTCGGGTCCCACTGAAGCTTTCTTT. Full variable domain (outside the CDR3, taken from reference TRBV28 and TRBJ1-1): DVKVTQSSRYLVKRTGEKVFLECVQDMDHENMFWYRQDPGLGLRLIYFSYDVKMKEKGDIPEGYSVSREKKERFSLILESASTNQTSMYLCASSPISGPTEAFFGQGTRLTVV.

The genes are TRBV2 and TRBJ2-1, with 10 nucleotides matching TRBD2. Germline V gene sequence: CDR1 SNHLY, CDR2 FYNNEI. With V trimmed by 2 bases and J by 3 bases, 1 base remained unmatched. The length of the CDR3 is 15 residues. DNA for the CDR3: TGTGCCAGCAGTGAACAGCGGGGGGGCTACAATGAGCAGTTCTTC. Translation gives CASSEQRGGYNEQFF.

This rearrangement joins TRBV19 to TRBJ2-2; possibly TRBD1 for D (6 bases). Between the trimmed V and J ends, which lost 8 bases and 6 bases, there was a span of 16 bases. Per the germline V gene, CDR1 is LNHDA and CDR2 is SQIVND (reference sequence). The CDR3 is made up of 14 amino acids. The chain's CDR3 is CASCPSGVAGELFF. CDR3 in DNA: TGTGCCAGTTGTCCTTCAGGGGTGGCCGGGGAGCTGTTTTTT.

The rearrangement uses TRBV11-2 and TRBJ2-7; TRBD1 might be the D (6 bases). CDR1 and CDR2 (germline): SGHAT, FQNNGV. Trimming shortened V by 5 bases and J by 5 bases, and 25 bases separated the two germline ends. CDR3 length: 17 residues. DNA of the CDR3: TGTGCCAGCAGCCCTAACTGGGGCACAGGGAGAGTCGACGAGCAGTACTTC. Protein: CASSPNWGTGRVDEQYF.

The genes are TRBV19 and TRBJ2-1, with D unclear. With 6 bases removed from V and 4 bases from J, the gap between germline ends came to 34 bases. Germline-derived CDR1 and CDR2 are LNHDA and SQIVND (reference sequence). The CDR3 has 21 amino acids. The chain's CDR3 is CASRTTFGERDTDHLYNEQFF. DNA of the CDR3: TGTGCCAGTAGGACCACCTTCGGTGAAAGAGACACCGACCATCTATACAATGAGCAGTTCTTC.

The rearrangement joins TRBV28 to TRBJ2-1; D may be TRBD1 (6 bases). The length of the CDR3 is 14 residues. V was shortened by 8 bases and J by 4 bases, with 15 bases between the two germline ends. The germline V gene has CDR1 MDHEN and CDR2 SYDVKM. The CDR3 bases are TGTGCCAGCGGTCAGGGGCCCTCATACAATGAGCAGTTCTTC. Protein: CASGQGPSYNEQFF.

The CDR3 sequence is CASSQARTYEQFF. CDR3 nucleotides: TGCGCCAGCAGCCAGGCTCGTACATATGAGCAGTTCTTC. The rearrangement uses TRBV4-1 and TRBJ2-1; D ambiguous. With 3 bases removed from V and 8 bases from J, the gap between germline ends came to 11 bases. The CDR3 sequence is 13 residues long. Germline V gives CDR1 MGHRA, CDR2 YSYEKL.

The chain couples TRBV28 to TRBJ2-7; 10 nucleotides align to TRBD2. Germline CDR1 is MDHEN and CDR2 is SYDVKM. The CDR3 is made up of 13 amino acids. J gave up 4 bases and V 8 bases, and 5 bases lay outside the gene matches. The chain's CDR3 is CASGTSGVYEQYF. DNA of the CDR3: TGTGCCAGCGGAACTAGCGGGGTTTACGAGCAGTACTTC.

In this sample, this clone turned up once. This chain uses TRBV12-3 or TRBV12-4 with TRBJ1-2; 7 bases match TRBD1. V lost 6 bases and J lost 5; bases outside the gene matches: 6. This CDR3 has 13 amino acids. The CDR3, as DNA: TGTGCCAGCAGCACAGGGGCCAGATATGGCTACACCTTC. Amino acids: CASSTGARYGYTF.

The V gene is TRBV4-1, the J gene TRBJ1-6; D gene uncertain. V was shortened by 0 bases and J by 5 bases, with 8 bases between the two germline ends. This CDR3 spans 15 amino acids. Germline V gives CDR1 MGHRA, CDR2 YSYEKL. The CDR3 reads CASSQEERHNSPLHF. The DNA for the CDR3 is TGCGCCAGCAGCCAAGAGGAGAGACATAATTCACCCCTCCACTTT.

This clone showed up just a few times. The CDR3 region is CASSSVGPNEQFF. The CDR3 DNA reads TGTGCCAGCAGTTCCGTCGGTCCGAATGAGCAGTTCTTC. V usage is TRBV6-2 or TRBV6-3 and J usage is TRBJ2-1; D is uncertain. From germline, CDR1 is MNHEY and CDR2 SVGEGT. Trimming took off 4 bases at V and 7 bases at J, with 11 bases between the two ends. The CDR3 has 13 amino acids.

The chain is built from TRBV11-3 and TRBJ2-1; D is undetermined. This CDR3 is built from 15 residues. The germline V gene encodes CDR1 SGHNT and CDR2 YENEEA. V gave up 1 base and J gave up 8 bases, with 15 bases separating them. The DNA for the CDR3 is TGTGCCAGCAGCTTAGGGGCAGCTTGGGTCGATGAGCAGTTCTTC. It yields the protein CASSLGAAWVDEQFF.

The V gene is TRBV6-5, the J gene TRBJ2-7, with a weak D call TRBD2 (6 bases). Germline loops: CDR1 MNHEY, CDR2 SVGAGI. Trimming removed 3 bases from V and 4 bases from J, with 10 bases in between. CDR3 length: 13 residues. The CDR3 DNA follows: TGTGCCAGCAGTTATACGGGGGTTTACGAGCAGTACTTC. This encodes CASSYTGVYEQYF.

The genes are TRBV2 and TRBJ2-7; 9 bases are shared with TRBD1. V was clipped by 2 bases and J by 3 bases; unmatched bases: 5. This CDR3 has 15 residues. Germline V gene data show CDR1 as SNHLY and CDR2 as FYNNEI. As DNA, the CDR3 is TGTGCCAGCAGTGAACCCGGGACAGGGTTCTACGAGCAGTACTTC. This gives the protein CASSEPGTGFYEQYF.

This chain connects TRBV6-5 to TRBJ1-1; D remains ambiguous. V was clipped by 4 bases and J by 2 bases, with 11 bases between them. The germline V gene has CDR1 MNHEY and CDR2 SVGAGI. CDR3 length: 14 residues. The CDR3 protein is CASSSLKHNTEAFF. The CDR3, as DNA: TGTGCCAGCAGTTCCCTCAAACATAACACTGAAGCTTTCTTT.

The CDR3: CASSVGGQVPSYEQYF. DNA of the CDR3: TGCGCCAGCAGCGTAGGGGGACAGGTTCCCTCCTACGAGCAGTACTTC. This chain links TRBV5-1 with TRBJ2-7, with 8 bases that match TRBD1. CDR3 length equals 16 residues. V was pared by 4 bases and J by 0 bases, with 9 bases of the junction left unmatched. The germline V gene has CDR1 SGHRS and CDR2 YFSETQ.

This clone was recorded a few times. This chain links TRBV29-1 with TRBJ1-1; 7 nucleotides match TRBD1. The trim removed 5 bases at V and 5 bases at J, leaving 11 bases unmatched. CDR3 length: 14 amino acids. Germline CDR1 is SQVTM and CDR2 is ANQGSEA. The CDR3 here is CSVRQGSGGTEAFF. Here the CDR3 DNA reads TGCAGCGTTCGACAGGGCTCGGGGGGGACTGAAGCTTTCTTT.

This clone was seen just once. The gene calls are TRBV6-5 and TRBJ2-7; D is unresolved. The V gene lost 7 bases and the J gene lost 5 bases, with 21 bases spanning the gap. This CDR3 is built from 15 residues. In germline, CDR1 is MNHEY, CDR2 SVGAGI. This CDR3 is CASMSLMPRYHEQYF. As DNA, the CDR3 is TGTGCCAGCATGTCCCTGATGCCCCGCTATCACGAGCAGTACTTC.

A remark on this clone: One end of the junction fails to match germline, which may point to a read error. CDR3 sequence: CASSLEVAENSPLHF. CDR3 bases: TGCGCCAGCAGTTTGGAAGTGGCCGAAAATTCACCCCTCCACTTT. The chain carries TRBV5-1 and TRBJ1-6; D is undetermined. This CDR3 is built from 15 residues. CDR1 and CDR2 (germline): SGHRS, YFSETQ.

The rearrangement uses TRBV7-2 and TRBJ2-5; 8 bases fit TRBD2. V was pared by 1 base and J by 2 bases, with 12 bases of the junction left unmatched. The CDR3 sequence is 18 residues long. In germline, CDR1 is SGHTA, CDR2 FQGNSA. The CDR3 bases are TGTGCCAGCAGCTTAGGCCGCGTTAGCGGGACGAAACAAGAGACCCAGTACTTC. Protein product: CASSLGRVSGTKQETQYF. Combining the CDR3 with reference TRBV7-2 and TRBJ2-5 gives the whole variable domain GAGVSQSPSNKVTEKGKDVELRCDPISGHTALYWYRQSLGQGLEFLIYFQGNSAPDKSGLPSDRFSAERTGGSVSTLTIQRTQQEDSAVYLCASSLGRVSGTKQETQYFGPGTRLLVL.

This rearrangement joins TRBV6-5 to TRBJ2-2, with 9 nucleotides matching TRBD1. Looked up from germline, CDR1 is MNHEY and CDR2 is SVGAGI. CDR3 length: 15 amino acids. Trimming cost V 6 bases and J 1 base; bases outside gene matches: 3. The CDR3 protein is CASRTGGQNTGELFF. The CDR3 DNA reads as TGTGCCAGCAGGACAGGGGGACAGAACACCGGGGAGCTGTTTTTT.

J is TRBJ2-3 and V is TRBV5-1; weak D call: TRBD2 (6 bases). V was cut by 4 bases and J by 1 base, with 19 bases left in between. The CDR3 is 17 amino acids. Germline lookup yields CDR1 SGHRS and CDR2 YFSETQ. The CDR3 DNA reads TGCGCCAGCAGCCCCGACCCGCTCCCTAGCGGCACAGATACGCAGTATTTT. Its translation: CASSPDPLPSGTDTQYF.